This T cell receptor beta chain was retrieved from a study of T cells in Graves' hyperthyroidism and ophthalmopathy. Study as a whole: Peripheral blood collection took place at initial diagnosis, before any treatment.

Germline assignment: CDR1 MNHNS and CDR2 SASEGT. The CDR3 consists of 15 residues. Trimming left V 6 bases short and J 0 bases short, with 12 bases between. RNA transcripts provided the source from which TCR beta CDR3 regions were amplified. A first-round RT-PCR of the TCR CDR3 used the HTBI primer set. MiXCR, run by TCRdb on the multiplex PCR reads, gives a single entry per CDR3 protein. The repertoire consists of fewer than 500,000 distinct CDR3 sequences, with about 14% occurring once and the leading ten covering under 25%. The blood sample was taken at first hyperthyroidism diagnosis, before any ophthalmopathy symptoms.

The sequence derives from a man younger than 40 with Graves' hyperthyroidism that later progressed to Graves' ophthalmopathy. The source material was blood. This chain joins TRBV6-1 and TRBJ2-1, with a tentative D call TRBD2 (5 bases). CDR3 sequence reads: CASSALEGSYNEQFF. DNA of the CDR3: TGTGCCAGCAGCGCCCTCGAGGGCTCCTACAATGAGCAGTTCTTC.